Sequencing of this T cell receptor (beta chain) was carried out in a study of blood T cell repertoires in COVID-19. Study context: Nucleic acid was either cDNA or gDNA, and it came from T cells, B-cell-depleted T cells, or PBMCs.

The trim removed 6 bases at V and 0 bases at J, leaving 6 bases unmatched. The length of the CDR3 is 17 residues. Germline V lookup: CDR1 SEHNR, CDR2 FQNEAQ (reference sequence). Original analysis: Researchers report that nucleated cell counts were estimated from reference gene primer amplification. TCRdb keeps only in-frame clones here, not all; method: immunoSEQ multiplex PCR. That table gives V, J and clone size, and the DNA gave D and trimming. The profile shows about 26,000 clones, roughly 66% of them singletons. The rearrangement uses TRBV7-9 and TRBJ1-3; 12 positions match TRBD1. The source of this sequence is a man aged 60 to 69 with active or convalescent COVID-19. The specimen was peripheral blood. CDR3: CASSPGQGANSGNTIYF. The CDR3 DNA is TGTGCCAGCAGTCCGGGACAGGGGGCGAACTCTGGAAACACCATATATTTT.